A selection of T cell receptor beta chains follows, all from one sample in a study of coeliac disease. The repertoire was sequenced with immunoSEQ multiplex PCR; TCRdb's copy has only in-frame clones and lacks some. The sample yields about 2,700 clones, around 50% seen once. Sequencing was performed on intraepithelial lymphocytes from the gut. The receptor set was obtained from a man in his sixties with celiac disease on a gluten-free diet. Each CDR3 is given with its conserved first and last residue. A D gene is named only where the DNA matches it firmly. Only some rows state a clone size, as once, few, many or a class for expanded clones.

d_gene: .; v_gene: TRBV9; j_gene: TRBJ1-2; abundance: .; CDR3aa: CASSVGSGVGYTF; CDR3nt: TGTGCCAGCAGCGTAGGGTCAGGGGTCGGCTACACCTTC
d_gene: .; v_gene: TRBV28; j_gene: TRBJ2-3; abundance: once; CDR3aa: CASSADRTSTDTQYF; CDR3nt: TGTGCCAGCAGCGCGGACAGAACTAGCACAGATACGCAGTATTTT
d_gene: .; v_gene: TRBV1; j_gene: TRBJ2-6; abundance: .; CDR3aa: CTSSSVSLCQSRANVLTF; CDR3nt: TGCACCAGCAGCAGCGTTAGTTTGTGCCAAAGTCGGGCCAACGTCCTGACTTTC
d_gene: TRBD2; v_gene: TRBV5-4; j_gene: TRBJ2-5; abundance: .; CDR3aa: CASSPRGLAGGHQETQYF; CDR3nt: TGTGCCAGCAGCCCAAGGGGACTAGCGGGAGGGCATCAAGAGACCCAGTACTTC
d_gene: .; v_gene: TRBV29-1; j_gene: TRBJ1-3; abundance: .; CDR3aa: CSVEEGASGNTIYF; CDR3nt: TGCAGCGTTGAAGAGGGGGCCTCTGGAAACACCATATATTTT
d_gene: .; v_gene: TRBV5-1; j_gene: TRBJ1-2; abundance: .; CDR3aa: CASSLEPGDNYGYTF; CDR3nt: TGCGCCAGCAGCTTGGAACCGGGAGATAACTATGGCTACACCTTC
d_gene: .; v_gene: TRBV19; j_gene: TRBJ1-1; abundance: .; CDR3aa: CASSASGGNTEAFF; CDR3nt: TGTGCCAGTAGTGCATCGGGGGGGAACACTGAAGCTTTCTTT
d_gene: .; v_gene: TRBV6-5; j_gene: TRBJ2-2; abundance: .; CDR3aa: CASTRGGTTGELFF; CDR3nt: TGTGCCAGCACAAGGGGGGGCACCACCGGGGAGCTGTTTTTT
d_gene: TRBD1; v_gene: TRBV4-3; j_gene: TRBJ2-2; abundance: few; CDR3aa: CASSQEQGGWTGELFF; CDR3nt: TGCGCCAGCAGCCAAGAACAGGGGGGTTGGACCGGGGAGCTGTTTTTT
d_gene: .; v_gene: TRBV2; j_gene: TRBJ1-3; abundance: .; CDR3aa: CASSDSGFRNTIYF; CDR3nt: TGTGCCAGCAGCGACTCAGGGTTCAGAAACACCATATATTTT
d_gene: TRBD1; v_gene: TRBV7-3; j_gene: TRBJ1-1; abundance: large; CDR3aa: CASSLKGGTTEAFF; CDR3nt: TGTGCCAGCAGCTTAAAAGGGGGCACCACTGAAGCTTTCTTT
d_gene: TRBD1; v_gene: TRBV19; j_gene: TRBJ2-5; abundance: .; CDR3aa: CASSIPDRAQETQYF; CDR3nt: TGTGCCAGTAGTATCCCGGACAGGGCTCAAGAGACCCAGTACTTC
d_gene: .; v_gene: TRBV7-2; j_gene: TRBJ1-2; abundance: .; CDR3aa: CASSPGAGTLSYGYTF; CDR3nt: TGTGCCAGCAGCCCTGGGGCGGGGACCCTAAGCTATGGCTACACCTTC
d_gene: TRBD1; v_gene: TRBV4-2; j_gene: TRBJ1-2; abundance: .; CDR3aa: CASSRDSSQWGGYTF; CDR3nt: TGTGCCAGCAGCCGGGACAGTTCGCAGTGGGGTGGCTACACCTTC
d_gene: .; v_gene: TRBV6-1; j_gene: TRBJ1-2; abundance: .; CDR3aa: CASSFDGYTF; CDR3nt: TGTGCCAGCAGCTTCGATGGCTACACCTTC
d_gene: .; v_gene: TRBV19; j_gene: TRBJ1-3; abundance: .; CDR3aa: CASRPGAGNTIYF; CDR3nt: TGTGCCAGTAGGCCGGGGGCTGGAAACACCATATATTTT
d_gene: TRBD1; v_gene: TRBV6-1; j_gene: TRBJ2-7; abundance: .; CDR3aa: CASSYDRGGWEQYF; CDR3nt: TGTGCCAGCAGCTACGACCGAGGGGGCTGGGAGCAGTACTTC
d_gene: .; v_gene: TRBV6-5; j_gene: TRBJ1-1; abundance: .; CDR3aa: CASSYSGGATEAFF; CDR3nt: TGTGCCAGCAGTTACTCGGGGGGGGCCACTGAAGCTTTCTTT
d_gene: .; v_gene: TRBV19; j_gene: TRBJ1-2; abundance: .; CDR3aa: CASSTQVKSHYGYTF; CDR3nt: TGTGCCAGTAGTACGCAGGTTAAGAGTCATTATGGCTACACCTTC
d_gene: TRBD2; v_gene: TRBV7-9; j_gene: TRBJ2-1; abundance: .; CDR3aa: CASSPTPTSGKKNEQFF; CDR3nt: TGTGCCAGCAGCCCCACCCCGACTAGCGGGAAAAAGAATGAGCAGTTCTTC
d_gene: .; v_gene: TRBV6-1; j_gene: TRBJ2-3; abundance: .; CDR3aa: CASSELFSDTQYF; CDR3nt: TGTGCCAGCAGTGAACTTTTTTCAGATACGCAGTATTTT
d_gene: .; v_gene: TRBV9; j_gene: TRBJ2-5; abundance: .; CDR3aa: CASSVAVSLETQYF; CDR3nt: TGTGCCAGCAGCGTAGCAGTTAGCCTTGAGACCCAGTACTTC